This T cell receptor (beta chain) emerged from a study of T cell responses to AZD1222 COVID-19 vaccine. Study-wide results and limits: The repertoires were collected only after the peak T cell response. CD4 TCRs covered the whole spike, strongest at regions 160-218 and 743-854.

Measured with immunoSEQ multiplex PCR; TCRdb has only the in-frame clones, and not every one. The repertoire includes about 120,000 clones, around 86% of them detected once, and roughly 1.1% sits in the top ten. The germline gives CDR1 LGHNA, CDR2 YNFKEQ. The CDR3 has 13 residues. Trimming pared 0 bases from V and 4 bases from J, leaving 4 bases between. Comments on this clone: What it recognizes is unknown.

The source was peripheral blood, collected on day 0 of AZD1222 vaccination. V and J are TRBV4-2 and TRBJ2-1; no firm D call. This sequence was found in an adult in good health. The CDR3: CASSQDGYNEQFF. As DNA, the CDR3 is TGTGCCAGCAGCCAAGATGGGTACAATGAGCAGTTCTTC.